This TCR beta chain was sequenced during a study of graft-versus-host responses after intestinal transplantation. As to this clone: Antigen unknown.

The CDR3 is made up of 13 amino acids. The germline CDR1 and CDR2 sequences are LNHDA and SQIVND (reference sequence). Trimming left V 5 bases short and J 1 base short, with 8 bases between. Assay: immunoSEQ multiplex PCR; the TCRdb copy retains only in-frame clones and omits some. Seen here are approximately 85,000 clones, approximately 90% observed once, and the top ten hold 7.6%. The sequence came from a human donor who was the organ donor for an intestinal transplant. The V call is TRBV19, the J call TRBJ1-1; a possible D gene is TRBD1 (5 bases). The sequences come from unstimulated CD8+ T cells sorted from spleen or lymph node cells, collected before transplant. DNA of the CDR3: TGTGCCAGTAGTTATACAGGGAACACTGAAGCTTTCTTT. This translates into CASSYTGNTEAFF.